This T cell receptor beta chain was retrieved from a study of T-cell reconstitution after alpha-beta-depleted transplantation in children. Preparation of the TCRbeta library was carried out with unique molecular identifiers. TCRdb fed the PCR reads into MiXCR, producing one record per CDR3 protein. The table has hundreds of thousands of distinct CDR3 sequences, approximately 17% seen once. CDR1 KGHDR and CDR2 SFDVKD come from the germline V gene. This CDR3 region has 15 residues. Trimming took off 4 bases at V and 5 bases at J, with 14 bases between the two ends. The clonotype originates from a human donor who donated a stem cell graft to a child with acute myeloid leukemia. The sample was PBMCs from the stem cell graft donor, taken from the stem cell graft. The chain joins TRBV24-1 to TRBJ1-5; a possible D gene is TRBD1 (5 bases). The CDR3 here is CATSDPGLGDQPQHF. Here the CDR3 DNA reads TGTGCCACCAGTGACCCAGGGTTGGGAGATCAGCCCCAGCATTTT.